This T cell receptor beta chain was identified in a study of blood T cell repertoires in COVID-19. Study in general: The study drew acute and convalescent COVID-19 samples from the United States, Italy and Spain. The analysed material was cDNA or gDNA that came from T cells, B-cell-depleted T cells, or PBMCs.

Study processing details: Reference gene primer amplification yielded estimated nucleated cell counts. Sequencing was performed with immunoSEQ multiplex PCR; in TCRdb, only in-frame clones are kept and a portion is missing. V, J and clone size were drawn from that table, and D and trimming were deduced from the DNA. The repertoire holds about 220,000 clones, with roughly 87% as singletons. The CDR3 totals 14 residues. V lost 5 bases to trimming and J lost 4 bases; unmatched junction nucleotides: 3. In germline, CDR1 is LNHDA, CDR2 SQIVND (reference sequence). This chain uses TRBV19 with TRBJ1-2, with TRBD1 matching 11 bases. This receptor was obtained from a man aged 40-49 years with active or convalescent COVID-19. The material sequenced was peripheral blood. The CDR3 reads CASSAGQGGYGYTF. The CDR3 nucleotides read TGTGCCAGTAGTGCGGGACAGGGGGGCTATGGCTACACCTTC.